This TCR beta chain was documented in a study of T cell clonotyping in hematopoietic cell transplantation (dated by TCRdb to about 2021). About the full investigation: Pretransplant recipient samples were obtained after cytoreduction. A total of 110 to 150 blood samples were collected in the study from 35 consecutive transplant recipients and their related donors. Patient recruitment ran from late 2015 to early 2017, and follow-up continued until late 2020 or death. Overall results and qualifications from the work: Only a small fraction of recipient repertoires overlapped donor repertoires, with over 95% appearing de novo at the given depth. Recipient TCR diversity fell after transplant, with pathologically expanded clonotypes rising progressively from day 30 to day 180. Donor and pretransplant recipient Inverse Simpson Index values predicted broader posttransplant TCR repertoire diversity. Sample size was limited, and cells were not sorted, so CD4 and CD8 repertoire contributions could not be separated.

CDR3 length: 16 amino acids, cysteine to phenylalanine. This entry keeps only the CDR3 DNA: 48 bases, framed from base 1. Relative to germline, V is 3 bases shorter and J is 8 bases shorter, with 18 bases between their ends. CDR1 and CDR2 are read off the germline V gene as SGDLS and YYNGEE. The immunoSEQ assay, a bias-controlled multiplex PCR with V- and J-specific primers, was used to amplify TCR beta CDR3 regions from genomic DNA. In a second PCR step, the CDR3 amplicons were tagged with a proprietary barcode plus Illumina adapter sequences. An Illumina MiSeq instrument was used to sequence the CDR3 libraries. The authors' pipeline ran thus. Export and quality control were done with immunoSEQ Analyzer 3.0, while downstream analyses used R Bioconductor and Immunarch. Only productive rearrangements in the normalized downsampled data set were used to calculate repertoire metrics. Pathologically expanded clonotypes were defined as those larger than 5 templates in the normalized cohort. Repertoire diversity was measured with the Inverse Simpson Index. The non-normalized data set was used for CMV-specificity analyses so that all clonotypes could be captured. This immuneACCESS table, as held by TCRdb, lists in-frame sequences with V and J called but not all clones. Of the missing ones, under half trace to an unresolved V gene in checked studies; the others have no known cause. V, J and clone size are those of that table, while D and trimming were read from the DNA. This sample gives roughly 23,000 clones in total; almost 90% of them show up just once. About 4% of the sample is taken by the ten largest.

The sample's time point label, decoded: recipient sample about 28 days before transplant, after cytoreduction. Blood samples were obtained from recipients approximately 28 days before transplant and at days 30, 100 and 180 after transplant. Using Nuclei Lysis Solution, genomic DNA was extracted from unfractionated peripheral blood mononuclear cells that were either fresh or cryopreserved. Points on this clone: Its antigen is unknown. No clone much larger than this one lies a single base away; base qualities are absent.

The source was peripheral blood mononuclear cells, collected before stem cell transplant. This receptor was identified in a man in his late teens or twenties with biphenotypic leukemia. Some clones in this sample may be carry-over from other donors' samples. The rearranged chain carries TRBV9 and TRBJ1-6; the D gene assignment is ambiguous. The CDR3 is CASSAEADGSDSPLHF. The DNA is as follows: TGTGCCAGCAGCGCGGAAGCCGACGGATCGGATTCACCCCTCCACTTT.